Below, 12 T cell receptor beta chains from the same sample are listed, as sequenced in a study of T cells in Graves' hyperthyroidism and ophthalmopathy. RNA transcripts were the template for amplifying TCR beta CDR3 regions. HTBI primers were employed in a first-round RT-PCR of the TCR CDR3. Using its own MiXCR run on the multiplex PCR reads, TCRdb lists one record per CDR3 protein. The sample has approximately 700,000 distinct CDR3 sequences; 15% to 20% are singletons. The sequenced material came from blood. These receptors originate from a man younger than 35 with Graves' hyperthyroidism.

The sample holds a few counts of this clonotype. At one of its ends the junction is not consistent with the germline gene, which may arise from a read error. The chain links TRBV7-7 to TRBJ1-4, with a tentative D call TRBD1 (5 bases). The CDR3 spans 15 residues. Germline values: CDR1 SSHAT, CDR2 FNYEAQ (reference sequence). The CDR3 DNA follows: TGTGCTAGCAGCTTAAGGGAGGGGATAGGTGAAAAACTGTTTTTT. Protein: CASSLREGIGEKLFF.

This clonotype was observed a few times. The chain combines TRBV20-1 with TRBJ2-7; possibly TRBD1 for D (7 bases). V was trimmed by 1 base and J by 7 bases, leaving 20 bases between them. The CDR3 length is 15 residues. The germline V gene encodes CDR1 DFQATT and CDR2 SNEGSKA (reference sequence). The CDR3 spells CSARAPAGGTGEQYF. DNA for the CDR3: TGCAGTGCTAGAGCCCCGGCAGGGGGGACGGGGGAGCAGTACTTC.

As concerns this clonotype: The junction does not match germline at one end; this may be a read error. V is TRBV5-1 and J is TRBJ1-2, with TRBD1 as a possible D gene (5 bases). The CDR3 consists of 13 residues. Germline V gives CDR1 SGHRS, CDR2 YFSETQ. CDR3 loop: CASSRDSNDGYTF. In nucleotides, the CDR3 is TGCGCCAGCAGCCGCGACAGTAACGATGGCTACACCTTC.

There are a few counts of this clonotype. The J gene is TRBJ2-6, the V gene TRBV6-1, with TRBD1 matching 7 bases. Germline CDR1 reads MNHNS; CDR2 reads SASEGT. V was clipped by 4 bases and J by 2 bases; unmatched bases: 5. The CDR3 has 16 residues. The CDR3 bases are TGTGCCAGCAGTGGGCAAGGGACAGCTGGGGCCAACGTCCTGACTTTC. Protein product: CASSGQGTAGANVLTF.

This clonotype was detected many times. The chain has TRBV18 and TRBJ2-3, with D possibly TRBD2 on 6 matching bases. The CDR3 is 14 amino acids. The germline V and J ends were trimmed by 2 bases and 4 bases, with 10 bases remaining between them. Germline V gene lookup returns CDR1 KGHSH and CDR2 LQKENI. CDR3 residues: CASSPVRGPDTQYF. CDR3 DNA: TGTGCCAGCTCACCAGTGCGGGGACCAGATACGCAGTATTTT. The whole variable domain, remainder taken from reference TRBV18 and TRBJ2-3, is NAGVMQNPRHLVRRRGQEARLRCSPMKGHSHVYWYRQLPEEGLKFMVYLQKENIIDESGMPKERFSAEFPKEGPSILRIQQVVRGDSAAYFCASSPVRGPDTQYFGPGTRLTVL.

This clonotype was found many times. The chain has TRBV7-8 and TRBJ1-1, with no clear D. Per germline, CDR1 SGHVS and CDR2 FQNEAQ. V dropped 0 bases and J dropped 1 base, with 6 bases sitting between them. The CDR3 has 14 residues. The chain's CDR3 is CASSLALGNTEAFF. CDR3 bases: TGTGCCAGCAGCTTAGCCTTAGGGAACACTGAAGCTTTCTTT.

J is TRBJ2-5 and V is TRBV6-1; D could derive from TRBD1 or TRBD2 (5 bases each). Germline-derived CDR1 and CDR2 are MNHNS and SASEGT. The CDR3 length is 14 residues. Trimming cost V 6 bases and J 5 bases, with 16 bases left between them. As DNA, the CDR3 is TGTGCCAGCAGCATGAGGGGACCTATCGAGACCCAGTACTTC. Amino acids: CASSMRGPIETQYF.

This clonotype was counted a few times. The rearrangement joins TRBV5-1 to TRBJ1-1; D is undetermined. Germline lookup yields CDR1 SGHRS and CDR2 YFSETQ. CDR3 size: 15 residues. The V and J ends lost 2 bases and 0 bases respectively, with 11 bases between them. The CDR3 sequence is CASSLASSLNTEAFF. The CDR3 coding sequence is TGCGCCAGCAGCTTAGCCTCGTCTCTGAACACTGAAGCTTTCTTT.

The rearrangement uses TRBV6-1 and TRBJ2-7; no clear D. V lost 3 bases to trimming and J lost 3 bases, with 6 bases between them. The CDR3 is 12 amino acids. Germline CDR1 MNHNS, CDR2 SASEGT. The CDR3 is CASSDFYYEQYF. The CDR3 nucleotides are TGTGCCAGCAGTGATTTCTACTACGAGCAGTACTTC.

This clonotype was seen at least ten times. The chain carries TRBV2 and TRBJ2-5, with unresolved D. This CDR3 is 13 amino acids long. Germline V lookup: CDR1 SNHLY, CDR2 FYNNEI. V was clipped by 8 bases and J by 4 bases, with 14 bases between them. The CDR3 loop reads CASSEVRPETQYF. The CDR3 DNA follows: TGTGCCAGCTCCGAGGTCCGCCCAGAGACCCAGTACTTC.

This clonotype was counted ten times or more. V usage is TRBV2 and J usage is TRBJ2-3; 12 nucleotides agree with TRBD2. The germline V gene has CDR1 SNHLY and CDR2 FYNNEI. V dropped 6 bases and J dropped 6; count of bases not matched to a gene: 1. CDR3 length: 13 residues. CDR3 nucleotide sequence: TGTGCCAGCAGGACTAGCGGGAGTGATACGCAGTATTTT. Amino acid sequence: CASRTSGSDTQYF.

As to this clonotype: A much larger clone differs from this one at a single base, so this may be a read error. The CDR3 protein is CVSSLYRRNEQFF. Written as DNA, the CDR3 is TGTGTCAGCAGCCTATACCGGAGGAATGAGCAGTTCTTC. The chain carries TRBV7-2 and TRBJ2-1; a weak D match, TRBD2 (5 bases). Germline CDR1 and CDR2: SGHTA and FQGNSA. The CDR3 is 13 amino acids.